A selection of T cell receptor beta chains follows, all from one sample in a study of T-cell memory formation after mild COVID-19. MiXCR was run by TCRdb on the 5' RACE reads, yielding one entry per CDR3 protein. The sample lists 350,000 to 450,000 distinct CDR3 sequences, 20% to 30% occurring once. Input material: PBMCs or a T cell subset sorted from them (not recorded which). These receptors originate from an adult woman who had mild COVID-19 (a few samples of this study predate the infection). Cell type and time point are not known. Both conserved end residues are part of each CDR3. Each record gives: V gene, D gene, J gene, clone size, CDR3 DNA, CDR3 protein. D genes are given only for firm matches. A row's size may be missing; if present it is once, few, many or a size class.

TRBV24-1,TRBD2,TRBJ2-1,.,TGTGCCACCAGTGATTCCGTACTAGCGGGATTAAATGAGCAGTTCTTC,CATSDSVLAGLNEQFF
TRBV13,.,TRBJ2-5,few,TGTGCCAGCAGTCAGGGTTTGTCAGGGAAGGAGACCCAGTACTTC,CASSQGLSGKETQYF
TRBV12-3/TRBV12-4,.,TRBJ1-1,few,TGTGCCAGCAGGACTGACGGGCGGCTGAACACTGAAGCTTTCTTT,CASRTDGRLNTEAFF
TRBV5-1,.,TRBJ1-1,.,TGCGCCAGCAGCTTGACAGGGCCTAACACTGAAGCTTTCTTT,CASSLTGPNTEAFF
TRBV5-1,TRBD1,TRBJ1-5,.,TGCGCCAGCAGCCTGACAGGGGCTGGGAGCAATCAGCCCCAGCATTTT,CASSLTGAGSNQPQHF
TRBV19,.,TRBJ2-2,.,TGTGCCAGTAGACCAGCCCCCACCGGGGAGCTGTTTTTT,CASRPAPTGELFF
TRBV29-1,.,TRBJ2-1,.,TGCAGCGCCTCGGTGGGGGCGGCCTTC,CSASVGAAF
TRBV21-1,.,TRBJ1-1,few,TGTGCCAGCAGCAAAGAGGAGGGTCGATGGACTGAAGCTTTCTTT,CASSKEEGRWTEAFF
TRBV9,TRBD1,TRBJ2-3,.,TGTGCCAGCAAACCGGGACAGATACAAACGGATACGCAGTATTTT,CASKPGQIQTDTQYF
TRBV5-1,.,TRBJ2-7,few,TGCGCCAGCAGCTTGGTAGGAGACTTAGACTTCGGGCAGTACTTC,CASSLVGDLDFGQYF
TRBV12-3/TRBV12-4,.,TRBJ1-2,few,TGTGCCAGCAGTTTCCGAGGGGGGGTACGAGACTACACCTTC,CASSFRGGVRDYTF
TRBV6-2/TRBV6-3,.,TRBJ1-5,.,TGTGCCAGCCCCAGACAGGAGGGACATGTGGGGAATCAGCCCCAGCATTTT,CASPRQEGHVGNQPQHF
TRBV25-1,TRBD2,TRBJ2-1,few,TGTGCCAGCACCTCACCACTAGCGGGAGGCCTACCGTCCTTCAATGAGCAGTTCTTC,CASTSPLAGGLPSFNEQFF
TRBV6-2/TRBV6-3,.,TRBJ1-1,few,TGTGCCACCCTGGACAGTATAGTGAACACTGAAGCTTTCTTT,CATLDSIVNTEAFF
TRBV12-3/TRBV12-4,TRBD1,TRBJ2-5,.,TGTGCCAGCAGTCCCCTCCTGGACAGGCTGGGGGAGACCCAGTACTTC,CASSPLLDRLGETQYF
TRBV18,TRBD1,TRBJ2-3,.,TGTGCCAGCTCGCTAAGAGGGACAGCTGTTTACACAGATACGCAGTATTTT,CASSLRGTAVYTDTQYF
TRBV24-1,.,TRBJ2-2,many,TGTGCCACCGAACCCCAGGGCGACACCGGGGAGCTGTTTTTT,CATEPQGDTGELFF
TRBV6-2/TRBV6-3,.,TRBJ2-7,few,TGTGCCAGCAGTTACCCGACACCGACCTCCTACGAGCAGTACTTC,CASSYPTPTSYEQYF
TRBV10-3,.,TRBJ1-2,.,TGTGCCATCAGTGAGTCGGGCCAGGGGTTCTCGTCTGGCTACACCTTC,CAISESGQGFSSGYTF
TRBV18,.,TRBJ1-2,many,TGTGCCAGCTCACCTTTAGGGCAGACAACTGGCTACACCTTC,CASSPLGQTTGYTF
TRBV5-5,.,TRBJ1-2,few,TGTGCCAGCAGCCAGTGGGCCCCCCTGTCCGGCTATGGCTACACCTTC,CASSQWAPLSGYGYTF
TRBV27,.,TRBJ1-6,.,TGTGCCAGCTCCCTATCGTTGAGTTCACCCCTCCACTTT,CASSLSLSSPLHF
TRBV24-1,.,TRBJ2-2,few,TGTGCCACCAGTGATTTACCCCGGGACAAGCTGTTTTTT,CATSDLPRDKLFF
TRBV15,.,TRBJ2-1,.,TGTGCCTCGGGAAGCTCCTACAATGAGCAGTTCTTC,CASGSSYNEQFF
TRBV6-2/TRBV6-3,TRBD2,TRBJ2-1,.,TGTGCCAGCAGTTACCTTTCGGGGAGGGTAAAAGGTGGAAATGAGCAGTTCTTC,CASSYLSGRVKGGNEQFF
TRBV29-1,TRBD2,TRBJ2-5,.,TGCAGCGTGGCCGAAGCGGGGACCCCAAGGGCGACCCAGTACTTC,CSVAEAGTPRATQYF
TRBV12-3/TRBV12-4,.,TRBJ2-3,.,TGTGCCAGCAGCCTGACAGCACTTACTAGCACAGATACGCAGTATTTT,CASSLTALTSTDTQYF
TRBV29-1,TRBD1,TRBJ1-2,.,TGCAGCGTTCTTAGGACAGGGATGGATGGCTACACCTTC,CSVLRTGMDGYTF
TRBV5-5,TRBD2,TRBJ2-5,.,TGTGCCAGCAGCTGGACCCTAGCGGACCAAGAGACCCAGTACTTC,CASSWTLADQETQYF
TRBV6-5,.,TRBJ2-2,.,TGTGCCAGCAGTTACTCGGCCAGTACCACCGGGGAGCTGTTTTTT,CASSYSASTTGELFF
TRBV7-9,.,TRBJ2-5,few,TGTGCCAGCAGCCCACCCATGGGAGGATTTCTGGAGACCCAGTACTTC,CASSPPMGGFLETQYF
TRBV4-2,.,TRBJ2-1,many,TGTGCCAGCAGCCAAGAATTTAACAGGAGAAACTACAATGAGCAGTTCTTC,CASSQEFNRRNYNEQFF
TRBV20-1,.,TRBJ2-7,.,TGCAGTGCTAGGTGGCCTAGCGGAGGGGGCTCCGAGCAGTACTTC,CSARWPSGGGSEQYF
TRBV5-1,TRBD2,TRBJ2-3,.,TGCGCCAGCAATGGACTAGCGGGTAACACAGATACGCAGTATTTT,CASNGLAGNTDTQYF
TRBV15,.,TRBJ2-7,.,TGTGCCACCAGCAGAGATTTTTTCGAGCAGTACTTC,CATSRDFFEQYF
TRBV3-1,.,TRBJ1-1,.,TGTGCCAGCAGCCGGGGCTCTAACACTGAAGCTTTCTTT,CASSRGSNTEAFF